One T cell receptor (beta chain) is described in this entry. This clonotype was seen repeatedly, ten times or more. The clone's antigen remains unknown. Qualities for individual bases were not recorded, and no much larger clone is one base off. V is clipped by 3 bases and J by 1 base, and the sequence between their germline boundaries is 6 bases long. Its CDR3 holds 14 amino acids, cysteine through phenylalanine. The entry retains the CDR3 DNA only, 42 bases that are in frame from base 1. Amplification of TCR beta CDR3 regions was carried out from RNA transcripts. The first round of RT-PCR for the TCR CDR3 was performed with the HTBI primer set and the Qiagen OneStep RT-PCR kit. Libraries were constructed in a second round of multiplex PCR, after which size selection and purification were carried out. Paired-end sequencing of the libraries was performed with 100 bp reads on an Illumina HiSeq2000. The study's own analysis went as follows. Raw data were processed with SOAPnuke, discarding reads with adapters, uncalled bases, mean Phred below 15, or no exact constant-primer or identifier match. COPE v1.2.5 was used to merge high-quality paired reads, and clonotypes were defined as unique nucleotide sequences. MiTCR v1.1 was used to align the clonotypes against IMGT TRBV, TRBD and TRBJ reference segments. Only V-J combinations with frequency above 0.0001, covering approximately 99% of repertoires, were analysed. The TCS score was defined as F50 (clonal expansion) divided by E x V (chaos), with BLOSUM62-based TCRdist calculated between CDR3 peptides within each V-J. Welch's t-statistics and random forest reduced roughly 500 V-J features to fewer than 15, which were used in a naive Bayes classifier (R e1071). TCRdb trimmed the raw reads at Q25, called clones with MiXCR and kept productive beta chains. Rows merge per CDR3 protein into single entries with the most common DNA and genes. These V and J calls rely on TCRdb rather than the paper's analysis. The sample data list fewer than 550,000 distinct CDR3 sequences, and approximately 14% of these were observed just once. The ten largest make up about 7.7% of the sample.

Stable Graves' hyperthyroidism was defined as the absence of progression to ophthalmopathy over 18 months of follow-up. Hyperthyroidism patients were aged 18 to 65 years and newly diagnosed, with disease duration of less than 2 months. Exclusion was applied to patients with uncontrolled infections, other autoimmune diseases, pregnancy or lactation. Diagnoses were established on the basis of clinical symptoms, serum thyroxine and TRAb, thyroid ultrasound, and orbital computed tomography. Ficoll-Paque density gradient centrifugation was used to isolate PBMCs from approximately 10 ml of fresh peripheral blood. Total RNA was extracted using Trizol reagent, and RNA quality was assessed on an Agilent 2100 Bioanalyzer. The source of the sample is a study of T cells in Graves' hyperthyroidism and ophthalmopathy (dated by TCRdb to between 2019 and 2020). Turning to the overall study: Peripheral blood was collected at initial diagnosis, before any treatment. A discovery cohort of approximately 100 patients, 43 with Graves' ophthalmopathy and 57 with stable Graves' hyperthyroidism, was used to find distinguishing TCR V-J signatures. An independent validation cohort of some 18 hyperthyroidism patients and more than 15 patients who later progressed to ophthalmopathy tested prospective prediction of ophthalmopathy. The 95 to 100 discovery patients were randomly divided into training and test sets at a 7:3 ratio. The study also compared thyroid tissue and blood T-cell repertoires from five or six Graves' hyperthyroidism patients. After blood sampling, hyperthyroidism patients were treated with methimazole at a starting dose of 30 mg daily, and ophthalmopathy patients were treated with high-dose intravenous methylprednisolone. TCR Vbeta CDR3 sequencing of approximately 140 peripheral blood samples (approximately 44 ophthalmopathy, 75 hyperthyroidism and roughly 17 progressor patients) is reported in the paper.

Findings and caveats that apply to the study as a whole: In validation, the model predicted progression to ophthalmopathy a median of around six months before onset, with approximately 71% sensitivity and nearly 75% specificity. A model built on a 13 V-J signature distinguished ophthalmopathy from stable hyperthyroidism, reaching 85% to 90% sensitivity and approximately 83% specificity in cross-validation and 80%/75% in testing. No statistical method was used to set the sample size in advance, and investigators knew the group allocation. Most expanded thyroid clonotypes (frequency above 0.001) were also found in blood, which suggests that blood repertoires may mirror thyroid immune responses.

Material for sequencing was blood. Rearrangement joined TRBV12-3 or TRBV12-4 to TRBJ2-2; the D gene is not confidently resolved. The receptor comes from a woman younger than 35 with Graves' hyperthyroidism. The CDR3 corresponds to CASSFDENTGELFF. The DNA sequence is as follows: TGTGCCAGCAGTTTCGACGAGAACACCGGGGAGCTGTTTTTT.